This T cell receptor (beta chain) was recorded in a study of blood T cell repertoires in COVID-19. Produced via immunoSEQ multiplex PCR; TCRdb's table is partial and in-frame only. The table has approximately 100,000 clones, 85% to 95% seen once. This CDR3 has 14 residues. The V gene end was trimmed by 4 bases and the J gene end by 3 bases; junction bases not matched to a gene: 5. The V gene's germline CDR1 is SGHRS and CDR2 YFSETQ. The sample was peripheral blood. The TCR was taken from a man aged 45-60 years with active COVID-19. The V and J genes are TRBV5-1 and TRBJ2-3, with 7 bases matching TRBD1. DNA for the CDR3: TGCGCCAGCAGCGGGGGACAGTCAACAGATACGCAGTATTTT. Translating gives CASSGGQSTDTQYF.